The 12 T cell receptor beta chains reported below all come from one sample, sequenced in a study of cytomegalovirus exposure and HLA in healthy donors. Researchers ran the PCR with 60 Vbeta and 13 Jbeta primers. Assay: immunoSEQ multiplex PCR; the TCRdb copy retains only in-frame clones and omits some. The data hold 190,000 or so clones, with under 85% observed a single time. The material sequenced was PBMCs. These receptors originate from a man aged 45-65 years in good health and CMV-seronegative.

The chain combines TRBV7-8 with TRBJ2-1; TRBD1 is a possible D gene (6 bases). This CDR3 spans 14 amino acids. Germline V gives CDR1 SGHVS, CDR2 FQNEAQ. Between the trimmed V and J ends, which lost 5 bases and 6 bases, there was a span of 14 bases. In DNA, the CDR3 is TGTGCCAGCAGCACCACCGGACAGAGCAATGAGCAGTTCTTC. The encoded protein is CASSTTGQSNEQFF.

This clone was recorded only once. The DNA for the CDR3 is TGTGCCAGTAGTATCGACAGCGGGGTACCCCAAGAGACCCAGTACTTC. Encoded protein: CASSIDSGVPQETQYF. The chain uses TRBV19 and TRBJ2-5, with TRBD2 identical over 7 bases. Germline V lookup: CDR1 LNHDA, CDR2 SQIVND (reference sequence). This CDR3 is built from 16 residues. Trimming at V came to 3 bases and at J to 1 base, leaving 8 bases not matched to a gene.

The V and J genes are TRBV19 and TRBJ2-3; tentative D call: TRBD1 (6 bases). This CDR3 comprises 15 residues. V was cut by 6 bases and J by 0 bases, with 13 bases left in between. The V gene's germline CDR1 is LNHDA and CDR2 SQIVND (reference sequence). CDR3 sequence reads: CASSGRQGSTDTQYF. The CDR3 bases are TGTGCCAGTAGCGGGCGTCAGGGGAGCACAGATACGCAGTATTTT.

The table lists this clone with a count of one. The chain couples TRBV10-1 to TRBJ1-6; 9 bases are shared with TRBD1. The J segment lost 5 bases and the V segment lost 7 bases, leaving 9 bases of the junction unmatched. The CDR3 is made up of 16 amino acids. Germline V gene data show CDR1 as WNHNN and CDR2 as SYGVQD (reference sequence). CDR3 sequence: CASTTGQGPNNSPLHF. CDR3 sequence (DNA): TGCGCCAGCACCACGGGACAGGGCCCCAATAATTCACCCCTCCACTTT.

The J gene is TRBJ2-5, the V gene TRBV6-5; 11 nucleotides match TRBD1. The CDR3 length is 14 residues. The germline V gene encodes CDR1 MNHEY and CDR2 SVGAGI. Germline trimming cut 6 bases from V and 7 bases from J; bases unmatched to any gene: 7. The CDR3 nucleotides read TGTGCCAGCAGCCCGGACAGGGGGCTTGGGACCCAGTACTTC. This codes for CASSPDRGLGTQYF.

V gene TRBV5-1 combines with J gene TRBJ2-5; 11 nucleotides match TRBD2. The CDR3 is 14 amino acids. Trimming cost V 2 bases and J 4 bases; bases outside gene matches: 1. Germline V gene sequence: CDR1 SGHRS, CDR2 YFSETQ. The CDR3 loop is CASSFSGRAETQYF. The CDR3 bases are TGCGCCAGCAGCTTTAGCGGGAGGGCAGAGACCCAGTACTTC.

This rearrangement joins TRBV7-2 to TRBJ2-1, with D perhaps matching TRBD1 (5 bases). The CDR3 runs to 15 residues. CDR1 and CDR2 (germline): SGHTA, FQGNSA. Trimming took 1 base from V and 4 from J, leaving 11 bases between them. The CDR3 spells CASSLVQGVYNEQFF. The DNA of the CDR3 is TGTGCCAGCAGCTTAGTCCAGGGTGTTTACAATGAGCAGTTCTTC.

This chain uses TRBV7-9 with TRBJ1-1; 8 positions match TRBD1. Germline lookup yields CDR1 SEHNR and CDR2 FQNEAQ (reference sequence). J lost 1 base, V lost 1 base, and 2 bases had no gene match. This CDR3 is built from 15 residues. This CDR3 is CASSLGQGANTEAFF. In DNA form, the CDR3 reads TGTGCCAGCAGCTTAGGGCAGGGGGCGAACACTGAAGCTTTCTTT.

The chain links TRBV7-2 to TRBJ2-7; perhaps TRBD1 as D (6 bases). Trimming pared 4 bases from V and 5 bases from J, leaving 15 bases between. The CDR3 loop spans 14 amino acids. The germline V gene has CDR1 SGHTA and CDR2 FQGNSA. The CDR3 sequence is CASSSYREGDEQYF. As DNA, the CDR3 is TGTGCCAGCAGCTCTTACAGGGAAGGGGACGAGCAGTACTTC.

The chain recombines TRBV5-4 with TRBJ2-5, with 12 bases fitting TRBD2. Per the germline V gene, CDR1 is SGHNT and CDR2 is YYREEE (reference sequence). J gave up 4 bases and V 1 base, and 5 bases lay outside the gene matches. CDR3 length: 16 amino acids. The CDR3 loop reads CASSLWRLAGVETQYF. CDR3 in DNA: TGTGCCAGCAGCTTGTGGAGACTAGCGGGAGTAGAGACCCAGTACTTC.

This clone has only a few counts. The rearrangement links TRBV4-3 to TRBJ2-1; no definite D call. V was cut by 1 base and J by 7 bases, with 8 bases left in between. The V gene's germline CDR1 is LGHNA and CDR2 YSLEER. The CDR3 has 13 residues. CDR3 nucleotides: TGCGCCAGCAGCCAAGCAATTAGAAATGAGCAGTTCTTC. Translated, it gives CASSQAIRNEQFF.

The V call is TRBV5-4, the J call TRBJ2-2; D is undetermined. CDR3 length equals 15 residues. CDR1 SGHNT and CDR2 YYREEE come from the germline V gene (reference sequence). Trimming removed 4 bases from V and 5 bases from J, with 15 bases in between. Here the CDR3 reads CASSLGAVTTGELFF. The CDR3 bases are TGTGCCAGCAGCCTGGGTGCGGTTACTACCGGGGAGCTGTTTTTT. Full variable domain (missing parts from reference TRBV5-4 and TRBJ2-2): ETGVTQSPTHLIKTRGQQVTLRCSSQSGHNTVSWYQQALGQGPQFIFQYYREEENGRGNFPPRFSGLQFPNYSSELNVNALELDDSALYLCASSLGAVTTGELFFGEGSRLTVL.